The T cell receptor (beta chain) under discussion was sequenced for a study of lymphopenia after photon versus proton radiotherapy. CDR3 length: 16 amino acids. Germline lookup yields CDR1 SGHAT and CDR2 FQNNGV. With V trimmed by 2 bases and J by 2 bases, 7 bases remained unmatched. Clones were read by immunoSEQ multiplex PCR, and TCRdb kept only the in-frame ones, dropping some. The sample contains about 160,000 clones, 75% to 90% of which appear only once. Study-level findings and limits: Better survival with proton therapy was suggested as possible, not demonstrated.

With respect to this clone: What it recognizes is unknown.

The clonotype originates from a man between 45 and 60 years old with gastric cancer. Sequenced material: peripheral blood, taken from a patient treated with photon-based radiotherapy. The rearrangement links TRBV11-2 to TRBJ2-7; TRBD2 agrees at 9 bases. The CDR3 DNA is TGTGCCAGCAGCTTAAGGGGGACTAGCCCTGCCTACGAGCAGTACTTC. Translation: CASSLRGTSPAYEQYF.